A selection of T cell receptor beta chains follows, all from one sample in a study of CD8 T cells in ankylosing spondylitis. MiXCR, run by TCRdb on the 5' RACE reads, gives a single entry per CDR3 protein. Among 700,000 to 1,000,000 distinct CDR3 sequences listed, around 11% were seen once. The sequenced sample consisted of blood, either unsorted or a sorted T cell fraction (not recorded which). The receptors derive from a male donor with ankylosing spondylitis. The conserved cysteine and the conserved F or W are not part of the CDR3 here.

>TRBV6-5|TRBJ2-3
ASSSSLTDTQY
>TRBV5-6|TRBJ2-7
ATKPAGGYSYEQY
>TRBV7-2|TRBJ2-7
ASSGAMAISYEQY
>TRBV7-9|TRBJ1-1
ASNWVDVEAF
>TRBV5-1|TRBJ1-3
ASSPGTGAGNTIY
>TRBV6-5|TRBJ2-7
ASSSGLAGDEQY
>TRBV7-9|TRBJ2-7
ASSYRFGRPSGEQY
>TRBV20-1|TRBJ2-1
SAKLPGLALHNEQF
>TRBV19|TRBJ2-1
ASSTPWNEQF
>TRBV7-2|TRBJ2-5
ASSSEVWRGWETQY
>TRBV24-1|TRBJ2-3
ATSDPGAALSRY
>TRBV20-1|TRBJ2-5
SASNSGEETQY
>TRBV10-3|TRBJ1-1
AISERGEGTEAF
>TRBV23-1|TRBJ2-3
ASSPRGSGRTWTQY
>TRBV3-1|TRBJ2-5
ASSRLTGGAETQY
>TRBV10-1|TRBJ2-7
ASSPQITPILYEQY
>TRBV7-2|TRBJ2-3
ASSSPDRADTQY
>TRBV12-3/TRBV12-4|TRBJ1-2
ASRLRSSDGYT
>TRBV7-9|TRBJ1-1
ASSLNRDSTEAF
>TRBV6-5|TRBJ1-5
ASSYRTNQPQH
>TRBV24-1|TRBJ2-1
ATSDLHRNEQF
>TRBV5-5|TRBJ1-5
ASSTYARTGQH
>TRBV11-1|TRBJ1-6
ASSPRIGGSPLH
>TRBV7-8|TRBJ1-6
ASSLTGSDSPLH
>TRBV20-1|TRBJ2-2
SARSVYTGELF
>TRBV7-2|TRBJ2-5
ASSPRDGRSQY
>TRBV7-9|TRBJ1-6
ASSLGRQTGGSPLH
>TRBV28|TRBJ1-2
ASSLPPLNSGRYT
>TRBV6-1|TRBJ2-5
ASSPASGQQETQY
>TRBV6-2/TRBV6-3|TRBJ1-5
ASSYFAGSNQPQH
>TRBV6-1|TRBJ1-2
ASTRRTYYGYT
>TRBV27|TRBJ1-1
ASSFSFRQGIGTEAF
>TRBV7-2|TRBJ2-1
ASSLGGGLAGLNEQF
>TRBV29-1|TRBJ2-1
SLLEYNEQF
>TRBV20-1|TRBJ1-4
SAPPRMGEKLF
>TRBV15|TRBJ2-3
ATSRRLVLADTQY
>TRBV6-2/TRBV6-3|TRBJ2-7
ASSSIGTSGRLYEQY
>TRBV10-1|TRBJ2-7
ASSESVAGYGPDEQY
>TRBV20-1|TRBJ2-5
SARSDQETQY
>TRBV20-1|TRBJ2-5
SALYSDREPETQY
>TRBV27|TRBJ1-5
ASSLSGRVNQPQH
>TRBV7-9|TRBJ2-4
ASSLWSGLAKNIQY
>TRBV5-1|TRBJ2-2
ASLMEAGELF
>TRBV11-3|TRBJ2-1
ASSLEGIGEQF
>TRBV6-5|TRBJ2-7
ASSLNRGNYEQY
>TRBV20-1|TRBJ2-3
SARHGALRADTQY
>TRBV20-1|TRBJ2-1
SAGTTSGRINEQF
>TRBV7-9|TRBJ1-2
ASSSSGVDGYT
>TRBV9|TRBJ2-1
ASSGPGLADPWGSNEQF
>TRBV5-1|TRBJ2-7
ASSLGQLSYEQY
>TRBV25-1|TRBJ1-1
ASSPVGPLNTEAF
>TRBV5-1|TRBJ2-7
ASSPQTSGPEVSN
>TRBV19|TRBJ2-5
ASSIPGAETQY
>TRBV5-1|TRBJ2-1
ASSLGASGRWNEQF
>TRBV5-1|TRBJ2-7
ASSFGQGPERYEQY
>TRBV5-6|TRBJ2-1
ASTPRRTSGYNEQF
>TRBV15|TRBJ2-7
ATSIQGYPYEQY
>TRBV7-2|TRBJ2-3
ASSLGPKRDTQY
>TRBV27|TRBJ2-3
ASSLWGTHRGSLGSDTQY